The source of this T cell receptor beta chain is a study of cytomegalovirus exposure and HLA in healthy donors. Study summary: Counted in an early data release were tens of millions of unique TCRs from HLA-typed donors. Ancestry clustering placed more than 80% of approximately 420 genotyped donors in the Caucasian-associated cluster. Study-level points and caveats: Reports credit the classifier with highly specific, highly sensitive diagnosis of cytomegalovirus status.

Healthy individuals who donated bone marrow served as the donors. Vbeta (60) and Jbeta (13) primers were used in the PCR. The protocol was immunoSEQ multiplex PCR, while the TCRdb copy is restricted to in-frame clones and leaves out a portion. This repertoire shows about 150,000 clones, over 75% found once; its top ten account for roughly 5.5%. Germline CDR1 is SGDLS and CDR2 is YYNGEE. The V end was cut by 3 bases, the J end by 2 bases, with 12 bases between. The CDR3 contains 14 residues. A word on this clone: Its specificity is not known.

The receptor was derived from a woman between 40 and 55 years old in good health and CMV-seropositive. J is TRBJ2-7 and V is TRBV9; D is perhaps TRBD1 (6 bases). Sequencing used PBMCs. This chain's CDR3 is CASSGTAFPYEQYF. CDR3 DNA sequence: TGTGCCAGCAGCGGGACAGCTTTTCCCTACGAGCAGTACTTC.